These 9 T cell receptor delta chains were sequenced from one sample in a study of γδ T cells in repeated Plasmodium falciparum infection. TCRdb re-called clones from the multiplex PCR reads using CATT. The profile covers approximately 50,000 delta-chain clones, with approximately 2% appearing a single time and 24% taken by the ten largest. Gammadelta T cells were flow-sorted from PBMC into Vgamma9/Vdelta2+ and Vdelta2-negative populations for bulk analysis. Sequenced material: gamma-delta T cells from blood. All receptors come from a pool of human donors (malaria-infected and uninfected, not separated).

Only a few counts were recorded for this clone. The amino acid sequence in TCRdb belongs to a much larger clone and departs from this DNA's translation at residue 5, likely a sequencing read error; the sequence shown is translated from the DNA. V gene TRDV1 combines with J gene TRDJ1; D possibly matches TRDD2 or TRDD3 (5 bases each). TCRdb records no J gene; here it was assigned by comparing the DNA to germline. The CDR3 is 25 residues long. In germline, CDR1 is TSWWSYY, CDR2 QGS. V was trimmed by 4 bases and J by 0 bases, leaving 42 bases between them. The CDR3 is CALGGGARWFLPLLPGRSYTDKLIF. The CDR3, as DNA: TGTGCTCTTGGGGGAGGAGCCCGGTGGTTCCTCCCTCTTCTCCCTGGGAGGTCCTACACCGATAAACTCATCTTT.

On this clone: A read error is the likely source, as a far larger clone sits one nucleotide away. In the same sample, other DNA sequences code for this CDR3. The chain uses TRDV1 and TRDJ1; 12 positions agree with TRDD3. Assignment of the J gene here rests on matching the DNA to germline, because TCRdb gives none. V was clipped by 2 bases and J by 3 bases; unmatched bases: 16. Germline V lookup: CDR1 TSWWSYY, CDR2 QGS. The CDR3 extends over 20 amino acids. The CDR3 DNA reads TGTGCTCTTGGGGAATTGGGTCCTTACTGGGGGATACCCAATCCCGATAAACTCATCTTT. It yields the protein CALGELGPYWGIPNPDKLIF.

Note on this clone: TCRdb's entry gives the protein of a much larger clone, which mismatches this DNA's translation at residue 8, likely from a read error; the protein reported here is translated from the DNA. This chain joins TRDV2 and TRDJ1, with unresolved D. The J gene is not listed in TCRdb, so it was assigned here from a DNA match to germline. The CDR3 has 17 amino acids. Trimming cost V 0 bases and J 1 base, with 17 bases left between them. Looked up from germline, CDR1 is GEAIGNYY and CDR2 is EKD. CDR3 amino acids: CACDTVGRSGVTDKLIF. DNA for the CDR3: TGTGCCTGTGACACCGTTGGGAGATCCGGGGTCACCGATAAACTCATCTTT.

Only a few counts were recorded for this clone. This DNA translates differently at residue 13 from the TCRdb protein, which is that of a much larger clone; a read error is likely, and the protein shown is the DNA's own translation. The genes are TRDV2 and TRDJ1; D perhaps matches TRDD3 (5 bases). No J gene is reported in TCRdb; it was inferred here by comparing the DNA with germline. The length of the CDR3 is 20 residues. The V end was cut by 1 base, the J end by 4 bases, with 30 bases between. CDR1 and CDR2 from the germline V gene are GEAIGNYY and EKD. The CDR3 DNA reads TGTGCCTGTGACACAGTCGCTCCAATCCGCGATACAAAGCGCGGCGATAAACTCATCTTT. Protein: CACDTVAPIRDTKRGDKLIF.

Of note for this clone: The TCRdb protein, from a much larger clone, departs from this DNA's translation at residue 13, likely by read error; the protein shown derives from the DNA. No J gene call was made, and the V gene is TRDV2. CDR1 and CDR2 from the germline V gene are GEAIGNYY and EKD. The CDR3 has 15 amino acids. The CDR3 region is CACDTLIQRTDKFIF. The DNA for the CDR3 is TGTGCCTGTGACACCCTAATACAAAGGACCGATAAATTCATCTTT.

This clone was counted many times. TCRdb's protein for this DNA is that of a much larger clone and differs from the translation at residue 3, likely a read error; the protein shown is the DNA translation. This sequence joins TRDV3 and TRDJ1; TRDD2 is a possible D gene (7 bases). This CDR3 region has 18 residues. V gave up 5 bases and J gave up 1 base, with 29 bases separating them. Germline CDR1 and CDR2: TVYSNPD and GDNSRS (reference sequence). CDR3 DNA sequence: TGTGCCACTGGGCCTTCCCACGGGTCCCCCTTCCTCACCGATAAACTCATCTTT. Protein product: CATGPSHGSPFLTDKLIF.

In this sample, this clone turned up a few times. For this DNA, TCRdb reports the protein of a much larger clone, which diverges at residue 9, most likely from a read error; the protein presented here is translated directly from the DNA. V gene TRDV2 combines with J gene TRDJ1; 8 bases align to TRDD3. Because TCRdb records no J gene, it was assigned here through a match of the DNA to germline. V was pared by 3 bases and J by 0 bases, with 11 bases of the junction left unmatched. The CDR3 runs to 17 residues. Germline V gives CDR1 GEAIGNYY, CDR2 EKD. The CDR3 spells CACDPLGDIEHTDKLIF. The CDR3 DNA reads TGTGCCTGTGACCCTCTGGGGGACATAGAGCACACCGATAAACTCATCTTT.

As concerns this clone: TCRdb's protein, taken from a much larger clone, differs from this DNA's translation at residue 6, likely owing to a read error; the protein displayed comes from the DNA. The chain employs TRDV2 and TRDJ1; D is unclear. TCRdb supplies no J gene; here it was assigned by aligning the nucleotide sequence to germline. The CDR3 covers 9 residues. Germline V gene lookup returns CDR1 GEAIGNYY and CDR2 EKD. CDR3 amino acids: CACSDELIF. The CDR3 bases are TGTGCCTGTAGCGATGAACTCATCTTT.

This clone has more than one count but fewer than ten. Only one base separates this from a far larger clonotype, so it likely reflects a read error. This sample includes further DNA sequences coding for the same CDR3. The CDR3 loop is CALGEPLLPFSGGWGPYTDKLIF. As DNA, the CDR3 is TGTGCTCTTGGGGAACCTTTGCTCCCTTTCTCTGGGGGATGGGGGCCGTACACCGATAAACTCATCTTT. This sequence joins TRDV1 and TRDJ1; 9 nucleotides match TRDD3. CDR1 and CDR2 from the germline V gene are TSWWSYY and QGS. The CDR3 extends over 23 amino acids. V gave up 1 base and J gave up 0 bases; unmatched junction bases: 24.